This TCR beta chain was recovered during a study of T cell clonotyping in hematopoietic cell transplantation. V was pared by 5 bases and J by 2 bases, with 2 bases of the junction left unmatched. The CDR3 length is 14 residues. Per germline, CDR1 MNHEY and CDR2 SVGAGI. Clones were sequenced by immunoSEQ multiplex PCR, and TCRdb holds only the in-frame ones, with some missing. The sample comprises around 17,000 clones, over 75% of which are singletons, and more than 3.5% rests with the top ten. The chain has TRBV6-5 and TRBJ2-3, with 9 nucleotides matching TRBD2. Material: PBMCs, obtained 100 days after allogeneic stem cell transplant. The origin of this receptor is a male patient aged 60-70 years who had an allogeneic stem cell transplant from a related donor, so the T cells may come from the graft donor. Some clones in this sample may be carry-over from other donors' samples. CDR3 residues: CASSLAGFTDTQYF. The CDR3 nucleotides read TGTGCCAGCAGTCTAGCGGGGTTCACAGATACGCAGTATTTT.